This T cell receptor beta chain came from a study of cytomegalovirus exposure and HLA in healthy donors (dated by TCRdb to about 2017). Looking at the study overall: In an earlier analysis of around 540 of the donors, 250 to 350 Gb of sequence data and 90 million to 120 million unique TCR beta sequences from about 179 million T cells were reported. About 280 gigabases of sequencing data and around 87 million unique TCR sequences were included in an early release covering roughly 700 HLA-typed donors. Among the roughly 390 genotyped donors, 75% to 90% belonged to the genetic ancestry cluster associated with self-reported Caucasian donors. The aim of the study was to test whether cataloging public T cell receptors could identify signatures of past pathogen exposure. The T cell repertoires of 666 subjects were profiled by immunosequencing and related to cytomegalovirus serostatus. A separate validation cohort of approximately 130 different subjects was used in addition to the roughly 700-subject first cohort. High-throughput TCR immunosequencing, statistical association of individual TCRs with disease status, and machine learning were combined to predict cytomegalovirus infection status. To study patterns of TCR occurrence, a later analysis re-analyzed previously published TCR beta repertoires from several hundred donors and added high-resolution HLA genotyping. The later analysis used no new phenotypic data to find candidate immune exposures, relying instead on TCR beta sequences and their occurrence across donors. To decide whether each TCR beta V gene segment behaved as functional or pseudogenic, an earlier analysis of over 500 of the donors relied on high-throughput TCR beta sequencing. Alongside the repertoire data, information on donor age, sex, ethnicity and CMV serostatus was compiled. A later genetic analysis took genome-wide SNP genotypes for about 65% of the 666 donors and used that subset as a discovery cohort. All discovery cohort repertoires had been generated using a single sequencing platform. HLA typing included class I and class II loci at four-digit resolution. Typing coverage differed by locus: A, B, C, DRB1 and DQB1 were typed in about 629-640 donors, DQA1 in around 500, DPA1 in 600 to 610, and DPB1 in 472. About five DR-DQ haplotypes were handled as single units for association and clustering, since linkage in the cohort was strong. Across 398 genotyped donors of the cohort, an average of about 200,000 unique TCR beta nucleotide sequences per donor were sequenced, and roughly a sixth of those sequences were non-productive.

The research as a whole found: When HLA alleles, especially DR and DQ, strongly co-occurred, attributing TCR associations to individual alleles was difficult. A later genetic analysis reported fewer N-insertions in productive TCRs among donors in an Asian-associated ancestry cluster than the approximately 700-donor mean. In this cohort, only TCR beta chains were sequenced, and detectable features were limited by the absence of alpha or paired-chain data. A cluster of highly shared sequence variants was judged likely to be a technical artifact of the sequencing pipeline. In vitro tests confirmed that a few of the cytomegalovirus-associated TCR beta chains recognize cytomegalovirus antigens. In the study, approximately 160 TCR beta chains were listed as associated with cytomegalovirus. Linkage disequilibrium might explain the correlated functional status among segregating V segments, but an unknown experimental factor could not be excluded. Because HLA typing was unavailable for some donors at each locus, only the typed subset was used in association tests. Broadly in line with IMGT annotations, most TCR beta V segments showed up in productive rearrangements about 90% or about 30% of the time in an earlier analysis of some 590 of the donors. In a later analysis, TCR association rates were found to vary across HLA loci, with the most associated TCRs seen for DRB1 alleles and the fewest for HLA-C alleles. A later genetic analysis associated a missense DCLRE1C variant with V-gene and J-gene trimming of TCR beta chains, and an independent cohort replicated the association. Sequencing depth was assumed to be roughly uniform across donors in the presence/absence analyses, though that assumption may not hold. The authors suggested that the approach could potentially be extended to other disease states and immunological phenotypes. A further reported finding was that TCR beta sequences accurately predicted the HLA-A and HLA-B alleles for most subjects in the first cohort. In a later analysis, 15,000 to 20,000 TCR beta sequences were associated with specific HLA alleles at a false discovery rate of 0.05. Immune exposure information for the cohort was limited to CMV serostatus. A later analysis reported that several top co-occurrence clusters appeared linked to parvovirus B19, influenza, CMV and Epstein-Barr virus. A later analysis found that most CMV-associated TCR beta chains appeared HLA-restricted, with HLA associations seemingly driven largely by CMV exposure. Most TCR sequences were seen in very few donors, while some public TCRs were found in many individuals. In a later analysis, HLA-associated TCR beta chains showed more clonal expansion and lower generation probabilities than non-associated chains that were equally common. Cytomegalovirus status was reported to be diagnosed by the classifier with high specificity and sensitivity in both the original and validation cohorts. Because counts were too low, roughly 16 rarely observed V segments, including chromosome 9 orphons, were left out of the earlier analysis of 587 of the donors.

As for this clone: Its antigen target is currently unknown. Nothing much larger sits one base from this clone, and base qualities are not available.

Library construction relied on the immunoSEQ multiplex PCR assay. For the multiplex PCR, a mixture combining 60 forward primers for TCR Vbeta segments and 13 reverse primers for TCR Jbeta segments was used. A multiplex PCR assay on genomic DNA amplified the CDR3 region of rearranged TCR beta genes. On the Illumina HiSeq System, the amplified TCR beta libraries were sequenced as 87-base-pair reads. The authors processed their data as follows. A later analysis counted about 80 million unique TCR beta chains across the 640 or so repertoires, and around 9.9 million of these chains were shared by at least two donors. Raw reads were error-corrected and collapsed into unique sequences by a nearest-neighbor algorithm in which closely related sequences were merged to remove PCR and sequencing errors. Alignment of CDR3 sequences to IMGT reference sequences was used to assign V, D and J gene segments. For a sequence to be retained, a match of at least six nucleotides was required to both a V gene segment and a J gene segment. A rearrangement was called productive if the CDR3 had no stop codons and remained in frame with V and J, and every other rearrangement was called non-productive. CDR3 was defined by IMGT convention, running from the second conserved V-encoded cysteine to the conserved J-encoded phenylalanine. The earlier analysis of some 580 of the donors excluded any sequence lacking an unambiguous match to a single V gene segment. In an earlier analysis of several hundred of the donors, V segments were called functional above 56.7% productive rearrangements and were called segregating when the between-donor standard deviation exceeded 5%. To diagnose cytomegalovirus status from the catalog of TCR beta chain sequences, a statistical classification framework was built. A later analysis assigned V and J genes by comparing TCR nucleotide sequences with IMGT/GENE-DB human TR gene sequences. The TCRdist pipeline was used in a later analysis to assign CDR3 sequences and most-parsimonious VDJ recombination scenarios. In a later analysis, each TCR beta chain was defined by its CDR3 amino acid sequence together with its V-gene family, and reads without a unique V-gene family were excluded. In a later analysis, 550 to 650 highly shared, low-generation-probability nucleotide sequences were removed to address suspected cross-contamination and a sequencing artifact. A later analysis calculated a clonal expansion index for each public chain from normalized within-repertoire ranks of inferred template counts. A later analysis computed generation probabilities with a VDJ recombination model fitted to out-of-frame rearrangements, and checked the results against IGoR. Hypergeometric tests were used in a later analysis to score TCR-TCR, TCR-HLA and TCR-CMV co-occurrence, with a repertoire-size bias correction applied to the TCR pairs. False discovery rates were estimated in a later analysis by permuting HLA or CMV assignments 20 times. In a later analysis, co-occurring TCRs were grouped with DBSCAN, and TCRdist sequence similarity was added when clustering was performed within HLA-allele-positive subsets. Repertoires with fewer than 30,000 or more than 120,000 public chains, plus five repertoires with anomalous nucleotide sharing, were excluded from co-occurrence clustering. TCRdb retrieved this table from immuneACCESS and kept in-frame rearrangements only. Not all clones are present; in checked studies, unresolved V genes account for under half, and no reason is known for the remainder. D and trimming were read from the DNA, whereas the V and J calls and clone size are those reported in that table. The sample table records approximately 160,000 clones; around 68% of these occur just once. Of the sample, 1.3% to 1.5% falls within the top ten clones.

The cohort was made up of approximately 670 healthy bone marrow donors. At the time of sampling, every cohort member was nominally healthy, though immune exposures that went unrecorded were likely present. The donor tested CMV seronegative and was one of the 352 seronegative cohort members. A peripheral blood sample was collected from each donor, and TCR beta sequencing was performed on peripheral blood mononuclear cells. The Qiagen DNeasy Blood Extraction Kit was used to extract genomic DNA from the blood cell samples. The receptor was isolated from a man aged 45 to 65 in good health and CMV-seronegative. The sample comprised PBMCs.

The DNA is TGCGCCAGCAGCGTCGGCAGGGGAGGGCAAGAGACCCAGTACTTC. It is translated as CASSVGRGGQETQYF. Recombination linked TRBV5-1 to TRBJ2-5, and the D gene may be TRBD2, 7 bases matching. CDR3 length: 15 amino acids, cysteine to phenylalanine. Left in the record is the CDR3 DNA by itself, 45 bases read in frame from the first base. V was cut back by 4 bases and J by 2 bases, leaving a gap of 15 bases between them. CDR1 and CDR2 (SGHRS, YFSETQ) derive from the germline V gene.